The 25 T cell receptor beta chains below come from one sample, sequenced in a study of T cell changes during pregnancy in multiple sclerosis (dated by TCRdb to about 2019). Library prep was done by the immunoSEQ multiplex PCR assay. The table comes from immuneACCESS by way of TCRdb, which keeps in-frame sequences with V and J called. Part of the clones is missing from these tables; in studies checked, under half for an unresolved V gene and the rest for unknown reasons. In this sample the table shows 61,000 or so clones, 93% of which occur a single time. In total, the top ten clones hold over 0.35% of the sample. Specimen: CD4+ T cells from peripheral blood mononuclear cells, collected before pregnancy. These receptor sequences come from a female donor with multiple sclerosis, enrolled in a pregnancy study.

The chain joins TRBV5-5 to TRBJ1-1; TRBD1 agrees at 10 bases. The CDR3 is 13 amino acids. With 4 bases clipped from V and 7 bases from J, the junction kept 4 bases outside the gene matches. CDR1 and CDR2 from the germline V gene are SGHKS and YYEKEE (reference sequence). Here the CDR3 reads CASSRGTGDEAFF. CDR3 DNA sequence: TGTGCCAGCAGCCGGGGGACAGGGGATGAAGCTTTCTTT.

The chain links TRBV5-1 to TRBJ2-7; tentatively, D is TRBD1 (6 bases). Germline V gene data show CDR1 as SGHRS and CDR2 as YFSETQ. Trimming pared 5 bases from V and 3 bases from J, leaving 12 bases between. The CDR3 runs 13 residues. Written as DNA, the CDR3 is TGCGCCAGCAGGGGGACACCCCTCTACGAGCAGTACTTC. This encodes CASRGTPLYEQYF.

The chain joins TRBV5-4 to TRBJ2-3; 8 bases are shared with TRBD2. This CDR3 contains 18 residues. The junction had 15 bases not matched to a gene; V was cut back by 4 bases and J by 2 bases. Germline loops: CDR1 SGHNT, CDR2 YYREEE (reference sequence). The CDR3: CASSLTSGRGLNTDTQYF. CDR3 in DNA: TGTGCCAGCAGCCTAACTAGCGGACGGGGCCTTAACACAGATACGCAGTATTTT. Looking up the rest from reference TRBV5-4 and TRBJ2-3 gives the full variable domain: ETGVTQSPTHLIKTRGQQVTLRCSSQSGHNTVSWYQQALGQGPQFIFQYYREEENGRGNFPPRFSGLQFPNYSSELNVNALELDDSALYLCASSLTSGRGLNTDTQYFGPGTRLTVL.

The chain couples TRBV7-9 to TRBJ1-4, with a tentative D call TRBD1 (5 bases). The length of the CDR3 is 17 residues. Trimming stripped 4 bases from V and 8 bases from J, with 23 bases between. From germline, CDR1 is SEHNR and CDR2 FQNEAQ (reference sequence). The CDR3 reads CASSSPGGGSLSEKLFF. Here the CDR3 DNA reads TGTGCCAGCAGCTCTCCGGGGGGGGGATCCTTGAGCGAAAAACTGTTTTTT.

The chain has TRBV7-2 and TRBJ2-2, with 11 positions matching TRBD2. This CDR3 spans 16 amino acids. V shed 4 bases, J shed 5 bases, and the junction held 6 bases outside the gene matches. CDR1 and CDR2 from the germline V gene are SGHTA and FQGNSA. CDR3 coding DNA: TGTGCCAGCAGCTGGGGACTAGCGGTTAAAACCGGGGAGCTGTTTTTT. Protein sequence: CASSWGLAVKTGELFF.

This clone has ten or more counts. The rearrangement joins TRBV7-2 to TRBJ2-1; D is possibly TRBD2 (6 bases). Germline loops: CDR1 SGHTA, CDR2 FQGNSA. The CDR3 runs 14 residues. With 1 base removed from V and 8 bases from J, the gap between germline ends came to 12 bases. CDR3 region: CASSLDGSRDEQFF. The CDR3, as DNA: TGTGCCAGCAGCTTAGACGGGAGTAGGGATGAGCAGTTCTTC.

The chain carries TRBV28 and TRBJ2-7; 7 bases are a match to TRBD2. Germline values: CDR1 MDHEN, CDR2 SYDVKM. The V gene end was trimmed by 3 bases and the J gene end by 7 bases; junction bases not matched to a gene: 9. The length of the CDR3 is 14 residues. CDR3 in DNA: TGTGCCAGCAGTTTGGGGGGGTCGAACAGGGAGCAGTACTTC. Translating gives CASSLGGSNREQYF.

The chain is built from TRBV2 and TRBJ2-7; 10 positions agree with TRBD2. This CDR3 is 14 amino acids long. V was clipped by 6 bases and J by 2 bases; unmatched bases: 4. CDR1 is SNHLY and CDR2 is FYNNEI in the germline V gene. This CDR3 is CASRGLAVPYEQYF. The CDR3 bases are TGTGCCAGCAGAGGACTAGCGGTACCCTACGAGCAGTACTTC.

This clone was found once. The genes are TRBV19 and TRBJ1-2, with TRBD1 as a possible D gene (6 bases). V gave up 6 bases and J gave up 4 bases, with 15 bases separating them. This CDR3 has 14 residues. Germline V gene lookup returns CDR1 LNHDA and CDR2 SQIVND (reference sequence). The CDR3: CASRTGGPSYGYTF. The CDR3 coding sequence is TGTGCCAGTAGGACAGGCGGCCCTTCCTATGGCTACACCTTC.

The chain joins TRBV4-1 to TRBJ2-1, with 15 bases identical to TRBD2. From germline, CDR1 is MGHRA and CDR2 YSYEKL. With 1 base clipped from V and 4 bases from J, the junction kept 2 bases outside the gene matches. This CDR3 spans 17 amino acids. The CDR3 DNA sequence: TGCGCCAGCAGCCAAGCGGGACTAGCGGGAGGTTACAATGAGCAGTTCTTC. As protein: CASSQAGLAGGYNEQFF.

This sequence joins TRBV7-9 and TRBJ2-5; the D gene is possibly TRBD2 (5 bases). CDR3 length: 15 amino acids. From germline, CDR1 is SEHNR and CDR2 FQNEAQ (reference sequence). Between the trimmed V and J ends, which lost 2 bases and 4 bases, there was a span of 14 bases. CDR3 DNA: TGTGCCAGCAGCTTATTAACTAGAGAGGGAGAGACCCAGTACTTC. It encodes CASSLLTREGETQYF. The entire variable domain, with the rest obtained from reference TRBV7-9 and TRBJ2-5, is as follows: DTGVSQNPRHKITKRGQNVTFRCDPISEHNRLYWYRQTLGQGPEFLTYFQNEAQLEKSRLLSDRFSAERPKGSFSTLEIQRTEQGDSAMYLCASSLLTREGETQYFGPGTRLLVL.

V is TRBV5-3 and J is TRBJ2-7; TRBD1 matches at 10 bases. TRBV5-3 is classed as an ORF, of uncertain function. The ends lost 4 bases at V and 5 bases at J; junction bases unmatched: 3. The CDR3 covers 13 residues. CDR3 sequence reads: CARSPGTGDEQYF. DNA for the CDR3: TGTGCCAGAAGCCCCGGGACAGGGGACGAGCAGTACTTC.

The rearrangement links TRBV6-6 to TRBJ1-2; 8 bases align to TRBD1. The V gene's germline CDR1 is MNHNY and CDR2 SVGAGI (reference sequence). The CDR3 totals 15 residues. V shed 4 bases, J shed 5 bases, and the junction held 9 bases outside the gene matches. The CDR3 DNA reads as TGTGCCAGCAGTTTGACGGGACAGGTTACATATGGCTACACCTTC. Protein: CASSLTGQVTYGYTF.

The chain recombines TRBV5-1 with TRBJ2-1; 13 positions agree with TRBD2. CDR3 size: 15 residues. Germline V lookup: CDR1 SGHRS, CDR2 YFSETQ. Unmatched junction bases numbered 3, after V lost 2 bases and J lost 7 bases. The CDR3 bases are TGCGCCAGCAGCTTTGGGACTAGCGGGAAAAATGAGCAGTTCTTC. It is translated as CASSFGTSGKNEQFF.

The chain uses TRBV28 and TRBJ1-5; 7 nucleotides line up with TRBD1. The CDR3 covers 16 residues. J lost 2 bases, V lost 5 bases, and 9 bases had no gene match. The germline gives CDR1 MDHEN, CDR2 SYDVKM. The CDR3 DNA sequence: TGTGCCAGCAGTCCTCTTTTAGGGACAGGCAATCAGCCCCAGCATTTT. Amino acid sequence: CASSPLLGTGNQPQHF.

The J gene is TRBJ1-2, the V gene TRBV6-1; weak D call: TRBD1 (6 bases). The CDR3 is 17 residues long. The germline CDR1 and CDR2 sequences are MNHNS and SASEGT. Trimming removed 0 bases at V and 2 bases at J, with 16 bases between. CDR3 residues: CASSEAMQGRANYGYTF. The CDR3 region has the DNA TGTGCCAGCAGTGAAGCTATGCAGGGGAGGGCCAACTATGGCTACACCTTC.

J is TRBJ1-2 and V is TRBV7-8; D remains ambiguous. CDR1 SGHVS and CDR2 FQNEAQ come from the germline V gene. The ends were cut back, 1 base at V and 6 bases at J, with 6 bases in the middle. The CDR3 sequence is 12 residues long. CDR3 loop: CASSLGGNGYTF. In nucleotides, the CDR3 is TGTGCCAGCAGCTTAGGAGGAAATGGCTACACCTTC.

The chain employs TRBV30 and TRBJ2-1; 8 bases are a match to TRBD2. V lost 0 bases to trimming and J lost 6 bases; unmatched junction nucleotides: 4. This CDR3 region has 14 residues. Germline CDR1 and CDR2: GTSNPN and SVGIG (reference sequence). The DNA for the CDR3 is TGTGCCTGGAGTGTCACTAGCGGATCCAATGAGCAGTTCTTC. Protein: CAWSVTSGSNEQFF. Full variable domain (outside the CDR3, taken from reference TRBV30 and TRBJ2-1): SQTIHQWPATLVQPVGSPLSLECTVEGTSNPNLYWYRQAAGRGLQLLFYSVGIGQISSEVPQNLSASRPQDRQFILSSKKLLLSDSGFYLCAWSVTSGSNEQFFGPGTRLTVL.

This rearrangement joins TRBV7-3 to TRBJ2-7; 8 bases are a match to TRBD1. V gave up 2 bases and J gave up 3 bases; unmatched junction bases: 6. CDR3 length: 15 residues. The V gene's germline CDR1 is SGHTA and CDR2 FQGTGA. The CDR3 sequence is CASSLLQGAVYEQYF. The CDR3 DNA is TGTGCCAGCAGCTTATTGCAGGGGGCGGTCTACGAGCAGTACTTC.

The chain couples TRBV7-9 to TRBJ1-1; tentatively, D is TRBD1 (6 bases). The CDR3 spans 15 residues. The V gene's germline CDR1 is SEHNR and CDR2 FQNEAQ (reference sequence). The V end lost 5 bases, the J end lost 3 bases, and 16 bases lay between the germline ends. The CDR3 sequence is CASSLTQGLHTEAFF. CDR3 coding DNA: TGTGCCAGCAGCCTGACACAGGGCCTACACACTGAAGCTTTCTTT.

The gene calls are TRBV11-2 and TRBJ1-2, with D possibly being TRBD1 (5 bases). V lost 6 bases to trimming and J lost 4 bases, with 15 bases between them. The CDR3 consists of 14 residues. Germline V lookup: CDR1 SGHAT, CDR2 FQNNGV. This CDR3 reads CASRSTLTGYGYTF. The CDR3 bases are TGTGCCAGCAGATCTACACTAACAGGCTATGGCTACACCTTC.

The chain joins TRBV18 to TRBJ1-5, with 12 bases aligning to TRBD1. The CDR3 spans 15 residues. With 3 bases clipped from V and 8 bases from J, the junction kept 5 bases outside the gene matches. Germline V gives CDR1 KGHSH, CDR2 LQKENI. The CDR3: CASSPGQGAGEPQHF. The CDR3 DNA is TGTGCCAGCTCACCGGGACAGGGGGCTGGCGAGCCCCAGCATTTT.

The chain employs TRBV15 and TRBJ2-2; D gene unclear. The CDR3 sequence is 15 residues long. Trimming left V 9 bases short and J 4 bases short, with 18 bases between. From germline, CDR1 is LNHNV and CDR2 YYDKDF (reference sequence). CDR3 DNA: TGTGCCACTACCCAGACTGCAGTGGGCACCGGGGAGCTGTTTTTT. Translation gives CATTQTAVGTGELFF.

This chain uses TRBV9 with TRBJ1-5, with unresolved D. The length of the CDR3 is 15 residues. In germline, CDR1 is SGDLS, CDR2 YYNGEE. V was pared by 0 bases and J by 4 bases, with 11 bases between. The chain's CDR3 is CASSVAPGSNQPQHF. The CDR3 DNA reads as TGTGCCAGCAGCGTAGCTCCAGGAAGTAATCAGCCCCAGCATTTT.

The V call is TRBV28, the J call TRBJ2-7; tentative D call: TRBD2 (6 bases). Trimming took off 2 bases at V and 2 bases at J, with 25 bases between the two ends. Germline V gene lookup returns CDR1 MDHEN and CDR2 SYDVKM. This CDR3 spans 19 amino acids. CDR3 residues: CASSLDPLAGTFITYEQYF. CDR3 sequence (DNA): TGTGCCAGCAGTTTAGACCCTTTAGCCGGGACTTTTATCACCTACGAGCAGTACTTC.